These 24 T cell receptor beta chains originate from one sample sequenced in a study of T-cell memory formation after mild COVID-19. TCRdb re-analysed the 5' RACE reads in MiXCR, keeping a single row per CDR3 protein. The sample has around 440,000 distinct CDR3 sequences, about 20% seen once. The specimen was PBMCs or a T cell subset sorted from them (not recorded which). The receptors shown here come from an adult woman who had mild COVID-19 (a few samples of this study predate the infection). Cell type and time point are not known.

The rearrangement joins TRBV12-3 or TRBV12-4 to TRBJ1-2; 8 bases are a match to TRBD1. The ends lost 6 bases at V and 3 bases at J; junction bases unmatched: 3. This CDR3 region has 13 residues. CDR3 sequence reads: CASRRTGYYGYTF. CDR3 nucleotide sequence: TGTGCCAGCAGACGGACAGGGTACTATGGCTACACCTTC.

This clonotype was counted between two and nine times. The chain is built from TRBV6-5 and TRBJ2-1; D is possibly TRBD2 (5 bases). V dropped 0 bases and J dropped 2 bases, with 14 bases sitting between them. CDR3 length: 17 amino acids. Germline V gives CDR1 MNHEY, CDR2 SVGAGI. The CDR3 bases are TGTGCCAGCAGTTACTCGAGAGTAGCGAGCACCTACAATGAGCAGTTCTTC. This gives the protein CASSYSRVASTYNEQFF.

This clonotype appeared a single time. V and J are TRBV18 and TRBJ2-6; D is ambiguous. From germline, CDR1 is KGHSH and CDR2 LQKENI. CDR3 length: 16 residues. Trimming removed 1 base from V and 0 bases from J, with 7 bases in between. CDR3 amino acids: CASSPLQFSGANVLTF. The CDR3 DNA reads TGTGCCAGCTCACCACTACAGTTCTCTGGGGCCAACGTCCTGACTTTC. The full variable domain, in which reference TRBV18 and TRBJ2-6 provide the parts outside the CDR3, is NAGVMQNPRHLVRRRGQEARLRCSPMKGHSHVYWYRQLPEEGLKFMVYLQKENIIDESGMPKERFSAEFPKEGPSILRIQQVVRGDSAAYFCASSPLQFSGANVLTFGAGSRLTVL.

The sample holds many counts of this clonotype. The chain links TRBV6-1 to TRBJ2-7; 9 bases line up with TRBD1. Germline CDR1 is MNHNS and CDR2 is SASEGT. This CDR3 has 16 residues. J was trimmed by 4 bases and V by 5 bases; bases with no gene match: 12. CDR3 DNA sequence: TGTGCCAGCAGTACCAATACCGGACAGGGGAGGTACGAGCAGTACTTC. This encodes CASSTNTGQGRYEQYF.

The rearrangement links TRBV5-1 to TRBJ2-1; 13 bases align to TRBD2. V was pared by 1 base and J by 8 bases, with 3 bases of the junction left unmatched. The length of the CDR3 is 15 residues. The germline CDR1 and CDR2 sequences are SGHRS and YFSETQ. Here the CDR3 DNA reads TGCGCCAGCAGCTTGACTAGCGGGGGGGTCCATGAGCAGTTCTTC. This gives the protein CASSLTSGGVHEQFF.

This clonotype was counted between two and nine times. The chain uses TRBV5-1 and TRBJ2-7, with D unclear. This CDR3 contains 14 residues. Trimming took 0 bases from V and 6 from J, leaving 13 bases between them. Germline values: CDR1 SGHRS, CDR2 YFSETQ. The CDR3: CASSLAAARGEQYF. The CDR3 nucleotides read TGCGCCAGCAGCTTGGCAGCAGCCCGCGGCGAGCAGTACTTC. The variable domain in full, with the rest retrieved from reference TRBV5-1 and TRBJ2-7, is KAGVTQTPRYLIKTRGQQVTLSCSPISGHRSVSWYQQTPGQGLQFLFEYFSETQRNKGNFPGRFSGRQFSNSRSEMNVSTLELGDSALYLCASSLAAARGEQYFGPGTRLTVT.

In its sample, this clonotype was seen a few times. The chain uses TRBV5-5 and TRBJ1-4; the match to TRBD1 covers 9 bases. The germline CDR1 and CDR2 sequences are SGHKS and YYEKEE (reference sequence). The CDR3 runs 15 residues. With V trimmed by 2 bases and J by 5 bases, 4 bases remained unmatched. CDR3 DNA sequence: TGTGCCAGCAGCTTCTCCGGGACAGGGAATGAAAAACTGTTTTTT. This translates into CASSFSGTGNEKLFF.

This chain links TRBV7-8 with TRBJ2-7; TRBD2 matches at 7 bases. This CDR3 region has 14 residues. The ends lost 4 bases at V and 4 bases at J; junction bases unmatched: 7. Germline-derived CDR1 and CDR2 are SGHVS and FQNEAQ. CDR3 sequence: CASSYVGGKYEQYF. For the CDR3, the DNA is TGTGCCAGCAGCTACGTGGGGGGGAAGTACGAGCAGTACTTC.

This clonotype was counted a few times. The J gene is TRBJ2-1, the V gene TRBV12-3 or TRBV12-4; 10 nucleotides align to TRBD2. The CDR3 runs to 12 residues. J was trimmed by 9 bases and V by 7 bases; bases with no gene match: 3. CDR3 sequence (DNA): TGTGCCAGCAACCAGCGGGAGGGTGAGCAGTTCTTC. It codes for CASNQREGEQFF.

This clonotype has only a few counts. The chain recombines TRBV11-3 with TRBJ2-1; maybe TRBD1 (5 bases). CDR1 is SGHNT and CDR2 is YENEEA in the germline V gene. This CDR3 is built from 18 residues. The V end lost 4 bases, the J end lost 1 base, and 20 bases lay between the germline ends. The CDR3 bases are TGTGCCAGCAGCTCCCCCCCTCCAGGGTGGTTGTCCTACAATGAGCAGTTCTTC. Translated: CASSSPPPGWLSYNEQFF.

CDR3 DNA sequence: TGCGCCAGCAGCAACAGGCCGGACTACGAGCAGTACTTC. It specifies CASSNRPDYEQYF. The J gene is TRBJ2-7, the V gene TRBV5-1, with D tentatively TRBD1 (5 bases). Germline-derived CDR1 and CDR2 are SGHRS and YFSETQ. Between the trimmed V and J ends, which lost 4 bases and 3 bases, there was a span of 11 bases. CDR3 length equals 13 residues.

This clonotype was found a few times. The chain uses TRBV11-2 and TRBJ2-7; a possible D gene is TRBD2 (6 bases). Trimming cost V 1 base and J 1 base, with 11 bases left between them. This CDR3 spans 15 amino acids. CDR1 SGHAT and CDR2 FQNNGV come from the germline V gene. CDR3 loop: CASSLGGGASYEQYF. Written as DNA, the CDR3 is TGTGCCAGCAGCTTAGGGGGCGGGGCGTCCTACGAGCAGTACTTC.

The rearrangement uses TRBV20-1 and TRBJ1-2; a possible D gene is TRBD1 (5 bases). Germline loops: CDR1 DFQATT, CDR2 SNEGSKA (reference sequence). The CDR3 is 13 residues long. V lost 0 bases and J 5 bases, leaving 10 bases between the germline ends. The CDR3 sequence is CSAREAGKYGYTF. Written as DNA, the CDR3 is TGCAGTGCTAGAGAAGCAGGGAAATATGGCTACACCTTC.

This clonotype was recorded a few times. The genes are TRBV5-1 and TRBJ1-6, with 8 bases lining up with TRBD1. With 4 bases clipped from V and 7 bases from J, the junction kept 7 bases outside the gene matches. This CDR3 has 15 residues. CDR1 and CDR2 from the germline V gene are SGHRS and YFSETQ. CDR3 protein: CASSPTGGQNSPLHF. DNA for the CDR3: TGCGCCAGCAGCCCCACAGGGGGGCAGAATTCACCCCTCCACTTT.

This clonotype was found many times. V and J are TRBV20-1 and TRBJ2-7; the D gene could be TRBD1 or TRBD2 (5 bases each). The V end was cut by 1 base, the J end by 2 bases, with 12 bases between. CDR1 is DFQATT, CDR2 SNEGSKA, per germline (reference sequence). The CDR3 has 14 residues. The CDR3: CSARGVRDAYEQYF. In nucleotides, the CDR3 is TGCAGTGCTAGAGGGGTCCGGGACGCCTACGAGCAGTACTTC.

The DNA of the CDR3 is TGTGCCAGCAGAGGTCCCAGCGACTGGCCCCAGCATTTT. This gives the protein CASRGPSDWPQHF. The V and J genes are TRBV12-3 or TRBV12-4 and TRBJ1-5; D not certain. The CDR3 has 13 amino acids. Trimming removed 6 bases from V and 9 bases from J, with 15 bases in between.

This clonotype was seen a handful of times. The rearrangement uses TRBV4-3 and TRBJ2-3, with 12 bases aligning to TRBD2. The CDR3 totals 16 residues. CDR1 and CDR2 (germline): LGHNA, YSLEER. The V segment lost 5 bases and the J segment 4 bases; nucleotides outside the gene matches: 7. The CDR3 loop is CASSGSLAGGADTQYF. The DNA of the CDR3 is TGCGCCAGCAGCGGATCCCTAGCGGGAGGGGCAGATACGCAGTATTTT.

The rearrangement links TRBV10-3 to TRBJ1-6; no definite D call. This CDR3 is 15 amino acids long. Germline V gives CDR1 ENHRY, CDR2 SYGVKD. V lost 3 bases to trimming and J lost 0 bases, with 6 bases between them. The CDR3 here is CAISDRSSYNSPLHF. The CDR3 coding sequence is TGTGCCATCAGTGACCGGAGCTCCTATAATTCACCCCTCCACTTT.

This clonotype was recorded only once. The CDR3 bases are TGTGCCACCAGTGAGGGACGGAACTATGGCTACACCTTC. Its protein is CATSEGRNYGYTF. V is TRBV24-1 and J is TRBJ1-2, with a tentative D call TRBD1 (5 bases). The germline CDR1 and CDR2 sequences are KGHDR and SFDVKD. V was pared by 4 bases and J by 2 bases, with 7 bases between. The CDR3 consists of 13 residues.

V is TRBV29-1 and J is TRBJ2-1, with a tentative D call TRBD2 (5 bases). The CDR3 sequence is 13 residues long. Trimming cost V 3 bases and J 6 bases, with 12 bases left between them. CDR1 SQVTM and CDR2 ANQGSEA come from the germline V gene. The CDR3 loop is CSVDRGKRNEQFF. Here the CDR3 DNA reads TGCAGCGTTGACCGGGGAAAGCGCAATGAGCAGTTCTTC.

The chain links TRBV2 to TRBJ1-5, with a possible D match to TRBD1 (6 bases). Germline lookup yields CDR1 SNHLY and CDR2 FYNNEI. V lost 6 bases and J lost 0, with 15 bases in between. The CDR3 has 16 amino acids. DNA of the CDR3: TGTGCCAGCAGATTACAGGGAGGGGATAGCAATCAGCCCCAGCATTTT. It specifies CASRLQGGDSNQPQHF.

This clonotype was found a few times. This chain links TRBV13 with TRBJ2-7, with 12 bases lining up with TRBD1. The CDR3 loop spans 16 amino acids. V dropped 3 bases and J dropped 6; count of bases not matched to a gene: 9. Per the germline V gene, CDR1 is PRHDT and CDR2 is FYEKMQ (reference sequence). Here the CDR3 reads CASSFQAGTGGTEQYF. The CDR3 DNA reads TGTGCCAGCAGCTTCCAAGCCGGGACAGGGGGCACCGAGCAGTACTTC.

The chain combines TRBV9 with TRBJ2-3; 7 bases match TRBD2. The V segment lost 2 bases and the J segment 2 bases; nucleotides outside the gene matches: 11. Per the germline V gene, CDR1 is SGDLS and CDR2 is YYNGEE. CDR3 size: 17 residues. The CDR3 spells CASSVLPAGVNTDTQYF. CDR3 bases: TGTGCCAGCAGCGTTCTCCCGGCGGGGGTTAACACAGATACGCAGTATTTT.

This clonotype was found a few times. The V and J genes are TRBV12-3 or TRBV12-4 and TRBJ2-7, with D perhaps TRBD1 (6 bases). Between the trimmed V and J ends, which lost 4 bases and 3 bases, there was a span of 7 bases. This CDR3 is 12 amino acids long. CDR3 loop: CASSYRVYEQYF. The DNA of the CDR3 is TGTGCCAGCAGTTACAGGGTCTACGAGCAGTACTTC.